This T cell receptor beta chain stems from a study of early T cells in non-severe SARS-CoV-2 infection. Losses at the gene ends were 5 bases for V and 2 bases for J; bases not matched to a gene: 4. The CDR3 loop spans 14 amino acids. CDR1 is KGHDR, CDR2 SFDVKD, per germline. Each cDNA molecule carried a unique molecular identifier. TCRdb fed the 5' RACE reads into MiXCR, producing one record per CDR3 protein. The sample shows 87,000 or so distinct CDR3 sequences, roughly an eighth of them seen only once. This clonotype was counted only a few times. This clonotype originated in an adult who was a healthcare worker with PCR-confirmed SARS-CoV-2 infection or an uninfected control (not recorded which). V usage is TRBV24-1 and J usage is TRBJ2-7; 8 bases fit TRBD2. Sequenced sample: whole blood. CDR3 bases: TGTGCCACCAGTGGTTTAGCGGGAACCTACGAGCAGTACTTC. This sequence encodes CATSGLAGTYEQYF.